Detailed here is one T cell receptor beta chain. The germline gives CDR1 SGDLS, CDR2 YYNGEE. The trim removed 0 bases at V and 7 bases at J, leaving 2 bases unmatched. The CDR3 contains 13 residues. These data are taken from a study of cytomegalovirus exposure and HLA in healthy donors. 60 Vbeta and 13 Jbeta primers were used in PCR. Produced via immunoSEQ multiplex PCR; TCRdb's table is partial and in-frame only. In the table there are 100,000 to 150,000 clones, 80% to 90% of which are singletons. This TCR derives from a middle-aged woman in good health and CMV-seropositive. The chain is built from TRBV9 and TRBJ2-5; TRBD2 matches 8 bases. Sequencing input: PBMCs. The CDR3 sequence is CASSVDSGGTQYF. The CDR3 nucleotides are TGTGCCAGCAGCGTAGACAGCGGGGGGACCCAGTACTTC.